These 26 T cell receptor beta chains share one sample of origin, sequenced in a study of T cells in Graves' hyperthyroidism and ophthalmopathy. Amplified regions were TCR beta CDR3 sequences from RNA transcripts. Initially, a first-round RT-PCR of the TCR CDR3 employed the HTBI primer set. TCRdb recomputed calls from the multiplex PCR reads with MiXCR, one row per CDR3 protein. The data contain 390,000 or so distinct CDR3 sequences, 14% to 15% of them singletons. The material sequenced was blood. The receptors come from a man in his late teens or twenties with Graves' ophthalmopathy.

In regard to this clonotype: This may stem from a read error, because a much larger clone lies one nucleotide away. Likely a read error: the CDR3 ends without its conserved phenylalanine or tryptophan. The chain joins TRBV20-1 to TRBJ1-2; no reliable D call. Germline-derived CDR1 and CDR2 are DFQATT and SNEGSKA (reference sequence). The CDR3 runs 14 residues. Trimming left V 3 bases short and J 4 bases short, with 15 bases between. CDR3 loop: CSASTPRAAYGYTS. CDR3 DNA: TGCAGTGCTAGTACCCCGAGGGCAGCCTATGGCTACACCTCC.

The J gene is TRBJ2-3, the V gene TRBV28, with TRBD2 matching over 14 bases. CDR3 size: 16 residues. Germline lookup yields CDR1 MDHEN and CDR2 SYDVKM. Trimming removed 4 bases from V and 4 bases from J; junction bases left unmatched: 4. The CDR3: CASSSGLAGDADTQYF. The CDR3 nucleotides are TGTGCCAGCAGTTCGGGACTAGCGGGAGACGCAGATACGCAGTATTTT. Looking up the rest from reference TRBV28 and TRBJ2-3 gives the full variable domain: DVKVTQSSRYLVKRTGEKVFLECVQDMDHENMFWYRQDPGLGLRLIYFSYDVKMKEKGDIPEGYSVSREKKERFSLILESASTNQTSMYLCASSSGLAGDADTQYFGPGTRLTVL.

This clonotype was counted ten times or more. This chain connects TRBV7-2 to TRBJ2-2; no reliable D call. This CDR3 region has 16 residues. In germline, CDR1 is SGHTA, CDR2 FQGNSA. Trimming took 2 bases from V and 1 from J, leaving 11 bases between them. The CDR3 region has the DNA TGTGCCAGCAGCTTATCTCCAGGCTTGAACACCGGGGAGCTGTTTTTT. Translating gives CASSLSPGLNTGELFF.

V and J are TRBV14 and TRBJ2-7, with 9 bases aligning to TRBD1. The trim removed 2 bases at V and 3 bases at J, leaving 8 bases unmatched. Germline V gene sequence: CDR1 SGHDN, CDR2 FVKESK. The CDR3 sequence is 16 residues long. CDR3 protein: CASSQLVWGQGYEQYF. The CDR3 DNA is TGTGCCAGCAGCCAACTGGTTTGGGGACAGGGCTACGAGCAGTACTTC.

This clonotype has a count of ten or more. This chain links TRBV2 with TRBJ1-5; TRBD1 agrees at 11 bases. V lost 5 bases to trimming and J lost 4 bases; unmatched junction nucleotides: 7. This CDR3 is 16 amino acids long. Germline V CDR1 and CDR2: SNHLY, FYNNEI. The DNA for the CDR3 is TGTGCCAGCAGTTCGGACAGGGGGCAGGGGAATCAGCCCCAGCATTTT. Its protein product is CASSSDRGQGNQPQHF.

The V and J genes are TRBV5-1 and TRBJ1-1; D might be TRBD1 (5 bases). Germline V gene sequence: CDR1 SGHRS, CDR2 YFSETQ. CDR3 length: 16 amino acids. Trimming stripped 0 bases from V and 5 bases from J, with 17 bases between. The CDR3 reads CASSLVMSPEGTEAFF. The DNA of the CDR3 is TGCGCCAGCAGCTTGGTGATGAGCCCCGAGGGGACTGAAGCTTTCTTT.

This clonotype was picked up many times. The V gene is TRBV20-1, the J gene TRBJ1-4; 9 positions match TRBD1. CDR1 DFQATT and CDR2 SNEGSKA come from the germline V gene (reference sequence). The CDR3 has 14 residues. The V segment lost 4 bases and the J segment 8 bases; nucleotides outside the gene matches: 8. This CDR3 is CSATHGTGNEKLFF. CDR3 nucleotides: TGCAGTGCTACCCATGGGACAGGGAACGAAAAACTGTTTTTT.

This clonotype occurred many times. This chain connects TRBV13 to TRBJ1-1; D is perhaps TRBD1 (5 bases). The germline CDR1 and CDR2 sequences are PRHDT and FYEKMQ (reference sequence). V dropped 3 bases and J dropped 1 base, with 15 bases sitting between them. This CDR3 has 16 residues. The CDR3 DNA reads TGTGCCAGCAGCTTCGTGAGGGGCAGGGCGAACACTGAAGCTTTCTTT. Protein product: CASSFVRGRANTEAFF.

Only a few counts were recorded for this clonotype. The rearrangement joins TRBV7-9 to TRBJ1-4; 7 bases agree with TRBD1. This CDR3 region has 14 residues. The germline V gene encodes CDR1 SEHNR and CDR2 FQNEAQ (reference sequence). V dropped 5 bases and J dropped 6; count of bases not matched to a gene: 6. The CDR3 here is CASSAQGLDEKLFF. CDR3 nucleotide sequence: TGTGCCAGCAGCGCACAGGGGCTGGATGAAAAACTGTTTTTT.

This clonotype was detected many times. The rearrangement links TRBV7-9 to TRBJ1-2; D gene ambiguous. With 5 bases removed from V and 6 bases from J, the gap between germline ends came to 13 bases. The CDR3 length is 13 residues. Germline loops: CDR1 SEHNR, CDR2 FQNEAQ (reference sequence). CDR3 amino acids: CASSPNGRDGYTF. The CDR3 DNA is TGTGCCAGCAGCCCCAACGGACGAGATGGCTACACCTTC.

The rearrangement uses TRBV19 and TRBJ2-7; no definite D call. This CDR3 is built from 14 residues. CDR1 is LNHDA and CDR2 is SQIVND in the germline V gene (reference sequence). V lost 3 bases to trimming and J lost 2 bases, with 11 bases between them. The CDR3 nucleotides read TGTGCCAGTAGTATTATTTCCAGCCCCTACGAGCAGTACTTC. Amino acids: CASSIISSPYEQYF.

This clonotype was recorded at least ten times. This chain connects TRBV7-6 to TRBJ2-2; D gene unclear. There are 16 residues in the CDR3. Germline V CDR1 and CDR2: SGHVS, FNYEAQ. Trimming stripped 0 bases from V and 0 bases from J, with 8 bases between. The CDR3 DNA sequence: TGTGCCAGCAGCTTAGCGCTGGGGACGAACACCGGGGAGCTGTTTTTT. This translates into CASSLALGTNTGELFF.

This clonotype occurred many times. This sequence joins TRBV20-1 and TRBJ1-1; no firm D call. Looked up from germline, CDR1 is DFQATT and CDR2 is SNEGSKA (reference sequence). The germline V and J ends were trimmed by 3 bases and 3 bases, with 14 bases remaining between them. CDR3 length equals 14 residues. CDR3: CSASSQPGYTEAFF. Written as DNA, the CDR3 is TGCAGTGCTAGTTCCCAGCCGGGTTACACTGAAGCTTTCTTT.

The gene calls are TRBV30 and TRBJ2-6; D not certain. The germline V gene encodes CDR1 GTSNPN and CDR2 SVGIG (reference sequence). The CDR3 covers 17 residues. Between the trimmed V and J ends, which lost 0 bases and 0 bases, there was a span of 12 bases. The CDR3 DNA sequence: TGTGCCTGGAGTGTATTAGCCTACAGCTCTGGGGCCAACGTCCTGACTTTC. This encodes CAWSVLAYSSGANVLTF.

This clonotype was counted many times. This sequence joins TRBV7-9 and TRBJ2-7, with D tentatively TRBD1 (5 bases). Trimming removed 6 bases at V and 2 bases at J, with 14 bases between. The CDR3 loop spans 14 amino acids. Germline V gene lookup returns CDR1 SEHNR and CDR2 FQNEAQ (reference sequence). In DNA form, the CDR3 reads TGTGCCAGCAGTTGGATGGGGCAAACCTACGAGCAGTACTTC. The encoded protein is CASSWMGQTYEQYF.

V is TRBV27 and J is TRBJ2-1; D is possibly TRBD1 (6 bases). The length of the CDR3 is 15 residues. Trimming pared 6 bases from V and 0 bases from J, leaving 12 bases between. The germline V gene has CDR1 MNHEY and CDR2 SMNVEV (reference sequence). The chain's CDR3 is CASSLGTFSYNEQFF. The CDR3 coding sequence is TGTGCCAGCAGCCTGGGGACATTCTCCTACAATGAGCAGTTCTTC.

The chain links TRBV7-2 to TRBJ2-5; D call uncertain. Germline loops: CDR1 SGHTA, CDR2 FQGNSA. Trimming removed 3 bases from V and 5 bases from J, with 10 bases in between. This CDR3 is built from 13 residues. The CDR3 loop reads CASSFKYGETQYF. Written as DNA, the CDR3 is TGTGCCAGCAGCTTCAAGTACGGGGAGACCCAGTACTTC.

The chain recombines TRBV29-1 with TRBJ2-7; 8 bases align to TRBD2. The V gene's germline CDR1 is SQVTM and CDR2 ANQGSEA. V gave up 7 bases and J gave up 0 bases; unmatched junction bases: 5. CDR3 length: 13 amino acids. As DNA, the CDR3 is TGCAGCGCCCGGGAGGGCTACTCCTACGAGCAGTACTTC. Protein: CSAREGYSYEQYF.

This clonotype came up many times. The chain joins TRBV12-3 or TRBV12-4 to TRBJ2-1; 8 bases are shared with TRBD2. The CDR3 consists of 14 residues. Unmatched junction bases numbered 9, after V lost 6 bases and J lost 8 bases. For the CDR3, the DNA is TGTGCCAGCAGCCTAGGGGGGCGGGGGGATGAGCAGTTCTTC. As protein: CASSLGGRGDEQFF.

This clonotype was counted only a few times. V usage is TRBV24-1 and J usage is TRBJ2-2, with 7 nucleotides matching TRBD1. The trim removed 4 bases at V and 3 bases at J, leaving 4 bases unmatched. The CDR3 spans 15 residues. Germline CDR1 reads KGHDR; CDR2 reads SFDVKD. CDR3 protein: CATSEGQVHTGELFF. CDR3 bases: TGTGCCACCAGTGAAGGACAGGTTCACACCGGGGAGCTGTTTTTT.

This clonotype was observed many times. The chain links TRBV7-9 to TRBJ2-1; TRBD2 matches 9 bases. Unmatched junction bases numbered 8, after V lost 2 bases and J lost 6 bases. Germline loops: CDR1 SEHNR, CDR2 FQNEAQ (reference sequence). This CDR3 spans 16 amino acids. CDR3 region: CASSLSVAGVGNEQFF. Here the CDR3 DNA reads TGTGCCAGCAGCTTATCTGTAGCGGGAGTTGGCAATGAGCAGTTCTTC.

This clonotype has at least ten counts. This chain uses TRBV7-6 with TRBJ2-5, with D possibly being TRBD1 (5 bases). The germline CDR1 and CDR2 sequences are SGHVS and FNYEAQ. CDR3 length equals 14 residues. Between the trimmed V and J ends, which lost 2 bases and 5 bases, there was a span of 12 bases. Here the CDR3 DNA reads TGTGCCAGCAGCTTATCTTTAGGGGTCGAGACCCAGTACTTC. Protein: CASSLSLGVETQYF.

In this sample, this clonotype turned up many times. The rearrangement links TRBV7-9 to TRBJ2-3; 11 bases map to TRBD2. The CDR3 totals 18 residues. With 4 bases clipped from V and 3 bases from J, the junction kept 12 bases outside the gene matches. Germline CDR1 is SEHNR and CDR2 is FQNEAQ (reference sequence). In nucleotides, the CDR3 is TGTGCCAGCAGCTCCGGGACTAGCGGTGATCAGGGTACAGATACGCAGTATTTT. Translated, it gives CASSSGTSGDQGTDTQYF.

Many counts were recorded for this clonotype. This rearrangement joins TRBV29-1 to TRBJ2-3; 8 bases match TRBD1. CDR3 length: 14 amino acids. V lost 1 base to trimming and J lost 4 bases; unmatched junction nucleotides: 4. Germline V gene sequence: CDR1 SQVTM, CDR2 ANQGSEA. CDR3 in DNA: TGCAGCGTTGAAGGACAGGGGATCGCAGATACGCAGTATTTT. Protein product: CSVEGQGIADTQYF.

This clonotype showed up many times. V and J are TRBV7-2 and TRBJ2-5, with 7 positions matching TRBD2. Germline CDR1 reads SGHTA; CDR2 reads FQGNSA. The CDR3 is 15 residues long. V gave up 5 bases and J gave up 5 bases; unmatched junction bases: 11. The CDR3 sequence: CASSLNGGRGETQYF. The CDR3 DNA reads TGTGCCAGCAGCCTTAACGGGGGGAGAGGGGAGACCCAGTACTTC. The complete variable domain, with remaining parts taken from reference TRBV7-2 and TRBJ2-5, reads GAGVSQSPSNKVTEKGKDVELRCDPISGHTALYWYRQSLGQGLEFLIYFQGNSAPDKSGLPSDRFSAERTGGSVSTLTIQRTQQEDSAVYLCASSLNGGRGETQYFGPGTRLLVL.

This clonotype has ten or more counts. The V and J genes are TRBV7-9 and TRBJ2-5; D is undetermined. Trimming took off 4 bases at V and 7 bases at J, with 22 bases between the two ends. The CDR3 loop spans 16 amino acids. Germline V gene sequence: CDR1 SEHNR, CDR2 FQNEAQ (reference sequence). CDR3 sequence (DNA): TGTGCCAGCAGCTCTTTAGACCGAGATCAGCTGGGGACCCAGTACTTC. Translation gives CASSSLDRDQLGTQYF.